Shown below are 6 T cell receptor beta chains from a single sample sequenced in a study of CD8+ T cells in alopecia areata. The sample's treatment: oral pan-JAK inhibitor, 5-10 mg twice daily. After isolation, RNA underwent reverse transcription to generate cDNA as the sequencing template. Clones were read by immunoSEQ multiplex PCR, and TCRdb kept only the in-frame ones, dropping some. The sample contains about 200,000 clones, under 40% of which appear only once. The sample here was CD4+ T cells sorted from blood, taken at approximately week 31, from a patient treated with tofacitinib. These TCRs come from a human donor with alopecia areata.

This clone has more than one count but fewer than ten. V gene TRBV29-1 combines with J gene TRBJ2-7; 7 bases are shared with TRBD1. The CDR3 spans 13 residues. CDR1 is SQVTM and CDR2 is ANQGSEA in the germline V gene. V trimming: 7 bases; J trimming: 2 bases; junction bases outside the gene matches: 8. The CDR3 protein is CSALDRAAYEQYF. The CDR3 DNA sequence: TGCAGCGCCCTCGACAGGGCCGCCTACGAGCAGTACTTC.

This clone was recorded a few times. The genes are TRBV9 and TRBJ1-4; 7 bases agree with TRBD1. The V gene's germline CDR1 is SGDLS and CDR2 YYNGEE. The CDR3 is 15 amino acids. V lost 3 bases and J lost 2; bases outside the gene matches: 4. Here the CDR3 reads CASSGHRGTNEKLFF. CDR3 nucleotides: TGTGCCAGCAGCGGACACAGGGGTACTAATGAAAAACTGTTTTTT.

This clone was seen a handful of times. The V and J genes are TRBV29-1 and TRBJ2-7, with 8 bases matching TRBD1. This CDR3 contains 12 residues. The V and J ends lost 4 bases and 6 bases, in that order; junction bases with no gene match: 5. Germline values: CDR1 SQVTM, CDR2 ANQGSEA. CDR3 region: CSVGTGSGEQYF. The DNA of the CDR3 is TGCAGCGTTGGGACAGGGTCCGGCGAGCAGTACTTC.

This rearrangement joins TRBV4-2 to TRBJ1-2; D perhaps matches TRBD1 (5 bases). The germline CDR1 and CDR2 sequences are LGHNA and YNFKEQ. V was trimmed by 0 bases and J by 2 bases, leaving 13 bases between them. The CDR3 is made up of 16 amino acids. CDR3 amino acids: CASSQDLRGGNYGYTF. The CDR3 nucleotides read TGTGCCAGCAGCCAAGATCTCCGGGGGGGAAACTATGGCTACACCTTC.

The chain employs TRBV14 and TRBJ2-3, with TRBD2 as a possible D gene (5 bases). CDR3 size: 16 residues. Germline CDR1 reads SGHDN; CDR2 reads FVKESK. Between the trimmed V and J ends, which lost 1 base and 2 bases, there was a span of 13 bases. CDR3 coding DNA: TGTGCCAGCAGCCAAGCACTTACCCGGGACACAGATACGCAGTATTTT. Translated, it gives CASSQALTRDTDTQYF.

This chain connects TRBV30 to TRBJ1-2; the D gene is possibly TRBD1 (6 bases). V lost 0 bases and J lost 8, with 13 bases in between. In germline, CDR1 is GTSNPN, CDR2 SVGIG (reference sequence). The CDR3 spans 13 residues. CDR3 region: CAWSVNRAVGYTF. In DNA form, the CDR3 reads TGTGCCTGGAGTGTAAACAGGGCGGTCGGCTACACCTTC. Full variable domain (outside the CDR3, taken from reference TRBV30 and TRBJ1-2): SQTIHQWPATLVQPVGSPLSLECTVEGTSNPNLYWYRQAAGRGLQLLFYSVGIGQISSEVPQNLSASRPQDRQFILSSKKLLLSDSGFYLCAWSVNRAVGYTFGSGTRLTVV.